These 20 T cell receptor beta chains came from one sample sequenced in a study of blood T cell repertoires in COVID-19. Method: immunoSEQ multiplex PCR; TCRdb's copy keeps in-frame clones and lacks some. The sample lists approximately 140,000 clones, roughly 82% occurring once. Sequencing used peripheral blood. These TCRs come from a man aged 65-85 years with acute or convalescent COVID-19.

The V call is TRBV4-2, the J call TRBJ2-1; 7 bases agree with TRBD2. The CDR3 consists of 20 residues. J lost 0 bases, V lost 6 bases, and 20 bases had no gene match. Germline CDR1 LGHNA, CDR2 YNFKEQ. As DNA, the CDR3 is TGTGCCAGCAGTCTGAGGGTTCGGCGGGAGAACCCGAGCTCCTACAATGAGCAGTTCTTC. This gives the protein CASSLRVRRENPSSYNEQFF.

The chain employs TRBV2 and TRBJ2-3; the match to TRBD1 covers 8 bases. Trimming removed 6 bases from V and 4 bases from J; junction bases left unmatched: 12. The CDR3 has 16 residues. Germline V gene data show CDR1 as SNHLY and CDR2 as FYNNEI. CDR3 amino acids: CASRGTRTGSADTQYF. The CDR3 DNA sequence: TGTGCCAGCAGGGGAACCCGGACAGGGTCCGCAGATACGCAGTATTTT.

The chain has TRBV5-1 and TRBJ2-1; D gene unclear. CDR1 and CDR2 from the germline V gene are SGHRS and YFSETQ. Trimming removed 4 bases at V and 0 bases at J, with 14 bases between. The CDR3 totals 16 residues. CDR3 DNA: TGCGCCAGCAGCCTTAACCCGATTAGCTCCTACAATGAGCAGTTCTTC. It codes for CASSLNPISSYNEQFF. Full variable domain (remainder filled in from reference TRBV5-1 and TRBJ2-1): KAGVTQTPRYLIKTRGQQVTLSCSPISGHRSVSWYQQTPGQGLQFLFEYFSETQRNKGNFPGRFSGRQFSNSRSEMNVSTLELGDSALYLCASSLNPISSYNEQFFGPGTRLTVL.

The V call is TRBV27, the J call TRBJ1-1, with D perhaps matching TRBD1 (6 bases). The CDR3 runs 11 residues. Trimming stripped 7 bases from V and 4 bases from J, with 7 bases between. Germline-derived CDR1 and CDR2 are MNHEY and SMNVEV (reference sequence). The CDR3 loop is CASKDSTEAFF. CDR3 sequence (DNA): TGTGCCAGCAAGGACAGCACTGAAGCTTTCTTT.

A single count supports this clone. The chain recombines TRBV7-8 with TRBJ1-5, with a possible D match to TRBD1 (5 bases). V was pared by 6 bases and J by 4 bases, with 13 bases between. The germline gives CDR1 SGHVS, CDR2 FQNEAQ. The CDR3 runs 14 residues. The CDR3 DNA sequence: TGTGCCAGCAGAGGCTCTGGGGCAAATCAGCCCCAGCATTTT. It specifies CASRGSGANQPQHF.

The chain couples TRBV2 to TRBJ1-5; 9 bases align to TRBD1. The CDR3 length is 16 residues. CDR1 is SNHLY, CDR2 FYNNEI, per germline. Trimming removed 6 bases from V and 0 bases from J; junction bases left unmatched: 6. CDR3 nucleotide sequence: TGTGCCAGCAGCGAAACAGGGGGCCTTAGCAATCAGCCCCAGCATTTT. As protein: CASSETGGLSNQPQHF.

The CDR3 coding sequence is TGTGCCAGCAGTGTCGATCAACGGCGGACTGAAGCTTTCTTT. This translates into CASSVDQRRTEAFF. The chain combines TRBV6-4 with TRBJ1-1; D not certain. The CDR3 length is 14 residues. Germline V gene sequence: CDR1 MRHNA, CDR2 SNTAGT. Trimming took 4 bases from V and 5 from J, leaving 14 bases between them.

The V and J genes are TRBV28 and TRBJ1-2; possibly TRBD1 for D (5 bases). Per germline, CDR1 MDHEN and CDR2 SYDVKM. The CDR3 loop spans 13 amino acids. Trimming left V 6 bases short and J 4 bases short, with 12 bases between. CDR3 bases: TGTGCCAGCAGACCACAGGTTCTCTATGGCTACACCTTC. Translation: CASRPQVLYGYTF.

The chain is built from TRBV5-1 and TRBJ2-3; perhaps TRBD2 as D (6 bases). Germline V gives CDR1 SGHRS, CDR2 YFSETQ. This CDR3 comprises 17 residues. Trimming cost V 0 bases and J 5 bases, with 19 bases left between them. The CDR3 sequence is CASSLGPAEGAGDTQYF. The CDR3 DNA follows: TGCGCCAGCAGCTTGGGTCCCGCGGAGGGCGCAGGAGATACGCAGTATTTT.

The J gene is TRBJ2-1, the V gene TRBV28; 8 bases are shared with TRBD1. CDR3 size: 15 residues. Germline trimming cut 6 bases from V and 2 bases from J; bases unmatched to any gene: 6. Germline V CDR1 and CDR2: MDHEN, SYDVKM. DNA for the CDR3: TGTGCCAGCAGCCCCGGGACAGGCGCCTACAATGAGCAGTTCTTC. Protein sequence: CASSPGTGAYNEQFF.

The chain joins TRBV5-5 to TRBJ2-2; D possibly corresponds to TRBD2 (6 bases). The V end lost 4 bases, the J end lost 7 bases, and 17 bases lay between the germline ends. This CDR3 spans 15 amino acids. Germline V gene sequence: CDR1 SGHKS, CDR2 YYEKEE (reference sequence). CDR3 nucleotides: TGTGCCAGCAGCGGCCGCTTCGACGGGGGCGGGGAGCTGTTTTTT. As protein: CASSGRFDGGGELFF.

J is TRBJ2-7 and V is TRBV19; 11 bases line up with TRBD2. Trimming took 8 bases from V and 9 from J; bases not matched to a gene: 9. The germline gives CDR1 LNHDA, CDR2 SQIVND (reference sequence). The CDR3 runs 13 residues. CDR3 DNA: TGTGCCAGTGGTCTAGCGGGAGGTCCCGCGCAGTACTTC. It is translated as CASGLAGGPAQYF.

The chain links TRBV28 to TRBJ2-7; 7 bases line up with TRBD2. The ends lost 3 bases at V and 3 bases at J; junction bases unmatched: 5. The CDR3 has 14 residues. Germline V gives CDR1 MDHEN, CDR2 SYDVKM. Here the CDR3 DNA reads TGTGCCAGCAGTTTCTCAGGCGGGAGCTACGAGCAGTACTTC. This sequence encodes CASSFSGGSYEQYF.

This clone appeared once. The CDR3 protein is CASAGTGNQPQHF. The DNA for the CDR3 is TGTGCCAGCGCCGGGACAGGGAATCAGCCCCAGCATTTT. The rearrangement joins TRBV12-3 or TRBV12-4 to TRBJ1-5; TRBD1 agrees at 9 bases. With V trimmed by 8 bases and J by 4 bases, 3 bases remained unmatched. The CDR3 has 13 residues.

This chain uses TRBV19 with TRBJ1-1; 8 bases align to TRBD1. The CDR3 extends over 14 amino acids. CDR1 and CDR2 from the germline V gene are LNHDA and SQIVND (reference sequence). V gave up 4 bases and J gave up 5 bases; unmatched junction bases: 6. The CDR3 DNA reads TGTGCCAGTAGTACCGACAGGGGTCGGACTGAAGCTTTCTTT. Protein product: CASSTDRGRTEAFF. Full variable domain (missing parts from reference TRBV19 and TRBJ1-1): DGGITQSPKYLFRKEGQNVTLSCEQNLNHDAMYWYRQDPGQGLRLIYYSQIVNDFQKGDIAEGYSVSREKKESFPLTVTSAQKNPTAFYLCASSTDRGRTEAFFGQGTRLTVV.

The V gene is TRBV5-1, the J gene TRBJ2-5, with TRBD2 as a possible D gene (5 bases). Trimming left V 5 bases short and J 4 bases short, with 12 bases between. The CDR3 runs to 13 residues. Germline assignment: CDR1 SGHRS and CDR2 YFSETQ. CDR3 sequence: CASRTDGVETQYF. CDR3 nucleotide sequence: TGCGCCAGCAGGACCGACGGGGTAGAGACCCAGTACTTC.

The chain uses TRBV5-1 and TRBJ2-3; 7 positions agree with TRBD2. This CDR3 is 14 amino acids long. V lost 7 bases, J lost 1 base, and 6 bases stayed unmatched. Germline assignment: CDR1 SGHRS and CDR2 YFSETQ. The CDR3 DNA follows: TGCGCCAGCTCTGAACGGGGGGGCACAGATACGCAGTATTTT. Translating gives CASSERGGTDTQYF.

The rearrangement joins TRBV7-2 to TRBJ2-3, with 11 bases lining up with TRBD2. With V trimmed by 3 bases and J by 2 bases, 7 bases remained unmatched. Germline V CDR1 and CDR2: SGHTA, FQGNSA. The CDR3 runs 17 residues. The chain's CDR3 is CASSFSSGGTNTDTQYF. CDR3 sequence (DNA): TGTGCCAGCAGCTTCTCTAGCGGGGGGACGAACACAGATACGCAGTATTTT.

The table lists this clone with a count of one. The J gene is TRBJ2-4, the V gene TRBV2; tentatively, D is TRBD2 (6 bases). CDR3 size: 16 residues. Trimming left V 3 bases short and J 4 bases short, with 16 bases between. Germline CDR1 and CDR2: SNHLY and FYNNEI. CDR3 sequence: CASSETDDGGKNIQYF. The CDR3 nucleotides read TGTGCCAGCAGTGAGACTGACGATGGAGGGAAAAACATTCAGTACTTC.

The CDR3 bases are TGCGCCAGCAGCTTCGGACAGGGGTTTAATTCACCCCTCCACTTT. Its protein product is CASSFGQGFNSPLHF. The chain carries TRBV5-1 and TRBJ1-6; TRBD1 matches at 9 bases. V lost 2 bases and J lost 6; bases outside the gene matches: 3. The CDR3 runs 15 residues. The V gene's germline CDR1 is SGHRS and CDR2 YFSETQ.